Listed here is a single T cell receptor beta chain. Its antigen is undetermined. The CDR3 is made up of 14 amino acids. CDR1 MRHNA and CDR2 SNTAGT come from the germline V gene. The libraries of TRB cDNA were constructed through 5' RACE using UMI labels. TCRdb reprocessed the 5' RACE reads, with one entry per CDR3 protein and no DNA. Its clone listing holds over 150,000 distinct CDR3 sequences. The data belong to a study of CXCR3-negative and CXCR3-positive naive CD8 T cells. The study's findings and limits: Against CXCR3-negative naive cells, CXCR3-positive naive cells showed more hydrophobic TRB CDR3s. Most assays were run on fresh PBMCs (CXCR3 expression partially decreased after cryopreservation).

This receptor was taken from a human donor in good health. Some clones in this sample may be carry-over from other donors' samples. Sequenced material: naive CXCR3+ CD8+ T cells from blood. Subset indicated: CD45RO-CCR7+CD27+CD95- naive CD8+ T cells expressing CXCR3 (TNR3+). The rearrangement links TRBV6-4 to TRBJ2-3. The CDR3 here is CASSIDRSTDTQYF.